What follows are 26 T cell receptor beta chains derived from one specimen sequenced in a study of molecular identifiers for immune sequencing clone quantification. MiXCR was run by TCRdb on the PCR reads, yielding one entry per CDR3 protein. The table lists 100,000 or so distinct CDR3 sequences, around a third of them singletons. Sample: naive CD8+ T cells from blood, with Jurkat cell RNA spiked in. As for subset: FACS-sorted CD8+CD4-CCR7+CD45RA+ naive T cells. The receptors shown here come from a human donor in good health. Some libraries in this study had Jurkat cell RNA spiked in.

The rearrangement joins TRBV28 to TRBJ2-7, with unresolved D. This CDR3 has 14 amino acids. Germline CDR1 is MDHEN and CDR2 is SYDVKM. Deletions cut 7 bases from V and 2 bases from J, with 15 bases between. The CDR3 reads CASNSSTETYEQYF. The CDR3 DNA sequence: TGTGCCAGCAACTCATCGACGGAAACCTACGAGCAGTACTTC.

As concerns this clonotype: The junction departs from the called germline gene at one end, perhaps through a read error. The chain couples TRBV7-6 to TRBJ2-2; possibly TRBD2 for D (5 bases). The germline gives CDR1 SGHVS, CDR2 FNYEAQ. The CDR3 loop spans 14 amino acids. Here the CDR3 reads CASSSWEPTGELLF. DNA of the CDR3: TGTGCCAGCAGCTCCTGGGAGCCCACCGGGGAGCTGCTTTTT.

The chain is built from TRBV28 and TRBJ2-7; D perhaps matches TRBD1 (5 bases). The CDR3 totals 13 residues. V was trimmed by 6 bases and J by 3 bases, leaving 12 bases between them. Germline V CDR1 and CDR2: MDHEN, SYDVKM. CDR3 in DNA: TGTGCCAGCAGCGGCAGGGCCCTCTACGAGCAGTACTTC. Protein product: CASSGRALYEQYF.

The CDR3 is CSVTTQSSGNTIYF. CDR3 DNA: TGCAGCGTTACCACCCAGAGCTCTGGAAACACCATATATTTT. The genes are TRBV29-1 and TRBJ1-3, with unresolved D. This CDR3 comprises 14 residues. The V gene's germline CDR1 is SQVTM and CDR2 ANQGSEA. V lost 5 bases and J lost 0, with 11 bases in between.

This clonotype was recorded many times. This chain uses TRBV6-5 with TRBJ2-3; no reliable D call. The V end lost 6 bases, the J end lost 14 bases, and 21 bases lay between the germline ends. This CDR3 spans 13 amino acids. In germline, CDR1 is MNHEY, CDR2 SVGAGI. The CDR3 bases are TGTGCCAGCAGCCCCGGGCCTCCCGGCGACCTGTATTTT. It encodes CASSPGPPGDLYF.

The chain combines TRBV6-2 or TRBV6-3 with TRBJ1-1; 7 bases agree with TRBD1. With 2 bases clipped from V and 1 base from J, the junction kept 16 bases outside the gene matches. Germline loops: CDR1 MNHEY, CDR2 SVGEGT. The CDR3 is 19 residues long. The CDR3 nucleotides are TGTGCCAGCAGTTACCCATCACATAACAGGGGTGAGGGGAACACTGAAGCTTTCTTT. Its translation is CASSYPSHNRGEGNTEAFF.

As to this clonotype: The germline gene is not matched at one end of the junction; a read error may be the cause. The chain employs TRBV6-2 or TRBV6-3 and TRBJ2-7, with 9 nucleotides matching TRBD2. CDR3 length equals 16 residues. Germline CDR1 is MNHEY and CDR2 is SVGEGT. CDR3 in amino acids: CASSVLIAGVPYAQYF. CDR3 DNA: TGTGCCAGCAGCGTCCTCATAGCGGGGGTCCCCTACGCGCAGTACTTC.

This clonotype has only a few counts. The junction and the germline gene differ at one end; a read error may be behind it. V and J are TRBV11-2 and TRBJ2-3; D is possibly TRBD2 (6 bases). This CDR3 contains 15 residues. Per the germline V gene, CDR1 is SGHAT and CDR2 is FQNNGV. The CDR3 nucleotides are TGTGCCAGTAGCTTAAGGCGGGGTAGCACAGATACGCAGTATTTT. This encodes CASSLRRGSTDTQYF. The full variable domain, completed using reference TRBV11-2 and TRBJ2-3, is EAGVAQSPRYKIIEKRQSVAFWCNPISGHATLYWYQQILGQGPKLLIQFQNNGVVDDSQLPKDRFSAERLKGVDSTLKIQPAKLEDSAVYLCASSLRRGSTDTQYFGPGTRLTVL.

This sequence joins TRBV27 and TRBJ2-3, with a tentative D call TRBD1 (6 bases). CDR1 and CDR2 from the germline V gene are MNHEY and SMNVEV (reference sequence). V lost 8 bases to trimming and J lost 8 bases, with 14 bases between them. This CDR3 contains 12 residues. CDR3 in amino acids: CASQGTPLTQYF. DNA for the CDR3: TGTGCCAGCCAGGGGACGCCCCTTACGCAGTATTTT.

A word on this clonotype: A much more abundant neighbour one base away suggests this may be a read error. The conserved phenylalanine or tryptophan is not found at the CDR3 terminus, so this likely reflects a read error. The V call is TRBV6-6, the J call TRBJ2-7, with no clear D. Germline V CDR1 and CDR2: MNHNY, SVGAGI (reference sequence). Trimming shortened V by 0 bases and J by 3 bases, and 6 bases separated the two germline ends. The CDR3 contains 13 residues. As DNA, the CDR3 is TGTGCCAGCAGTTACTCGGGTTACTACGAGCAGTACTCC. Translated: CASSYSGYYEQYS.

This clonotype has ten or more counts. The chain couples TRBV20-1 to TRBJ2-5; D is unclear. The germline CDR1 and CDR2 sequences are DFQATT and SNEGSKA (reference sequence). V shed 3 bases and J shed 8 bases, with 7 bases lying between them. This CDR3 region has 10 residues. The CDR3 DNA follows: TGCAGTGCTAGGCACGACACCCAGTACTTC. Protein sequence: CSARHDTQYF.

As to this clonotype: A much larger clone differs by one base, so this may be a read error. The chain is built from TRBV29-1 and TRBJ2-2; unclear D gene. This CDR3 is 15 amino acids long. The germline V gene encodes CDR1 SQVTM and CDR2 ANQGSEA. The V end lost 2 bases, the J end lost 7 bases, and 17 bases lay between the germline ends. CDR3 loop: CSVEYTYGASGELFF. The DNA of the CDR3 is TGCAGCGTTGAATACACATATGGCGCGAGCGGGGAGCTGTTTTTT.

This clonotype was seen more than once but under ten times. Lacking the conserved final phenylalanine or tryptophan, this CDR3 likely reflects a read error. The CDR3 DNA follows: TGCGCCAGCAGTCACCCCGTCAGGGGGCAAGAGACCCAGTACATC. Translation gives CASSHPVRGQETQYI. This sequence joins TRBV4-1 and TRBJ2-5; 7 bases are shared with TRBD1. The CDR3 is 15 amino acids. From germline, CDR1 is MGHRA and CDR2 YSYEKL. After removal of 6 bases from V and 2 bases from J, the junction contained 9 bases not matched to a gene.

The V gene is TRBV6-6, the J gene TRBJ2-7; TRBD2 might be the D (6 bases). The CDR3 loop spans 12 amino acids. Between the trimmed V and J ends, which lost 2 bases and 6 bases, there was a span of 8 bases. CDR1 MNHNY and CDR2 SVGAGI come from the germline V gene (reference sequence). The CDR3 loop reads CASSYAGSEQYF. The CDR3 DNA is TGTGCCAGCAGTTACGCCGGGAGCGAGCAGTACTTC.

The chain combines TRBV28 with TRBJ2-1, with D perhaps matching TRBD2 (5 bases). Between the trimmed V and J ends, which lost 8 bases and 7 bases, there was a span of 18 bases. Germline CDR1 is MDHEN and CDR2 is SYDVKM. This CDR3 region has 14 residues. DNA for the CDR3: TGTGCCAGCGTCGGGTGGGAGTGGGGTAATGAGCAGTTCTTC. The encoded protein is CASVGWEWGNEQFF. The full variable domain, in which reference TRBV28 and TRBJ2-1 provide the parts outside the CDR3, is DVKVTQSSRYLVKRTGEKVFLECVQDMDHENMFWYRQDPGLGLRLIYFSYDVKMKEKGDIPEGYSVSREKKERFSLILESASTNQTSMYLCASVGWEWGNEQFFGPGTRLTVL.

J is TRBJ1-1 and V is TRBV27; the match to TRBD1 covers 7 bases. V was pared by 4 bases and J by 1 base, with 9 bases of the junction left unmatched. The CDR3 runs to 16 residues. The germline V gene has CDR1 MNHEY and CDR2 SMNVEV (reference sequence). The DNA for the CDR3 is TGTGCCAGCAGTTCAAACGACAGGGCAGCGAACACTGAAGCTTTCTTT. Amino acid sequence: CASSSNDRAANTEAFF.

This chain links TRBV4-3 with TRBJ1-1; unclear D gene. Germline CDR1 LGHNA, CDR2 YSLEER. The CDR3 contains 15 residues. Trimming stripped 1 base from V and 2 bases from J, with 11 bases between. The CDR3 sequence is CASSQGSDDNTEAFF. CDR3 in DNA: TGCGCCAGCAGCCAAGGGTCCGACGATAACACTGAAGCTTTCTTT.

On this clonotype: A read error may be the cause here, since a much bigger clone is one base away. The conserved final phenylalanine or tryptophan is absent from the CDR3, which likely points to a read error. This chain connects TRBV5-6 to TRBJ2-6; TRBD1 matches at 7 bases. With 4 bases clipped from V and 0 bases from J, the junction kept 4 bases outside the gene matches. Germline V gives CDR1 SGHDT, CDR2 YYEEEE. The CDR3 is 16 residues long. CDR3: CASSQGTDSGANVLTL. The CDR3 DNA reads as TGTGCCAGCAGCCAAGGGACAGACTCTGGGGCCAACGTCCTGACTCTC.

This clonotype was counted a few times. The gene calls are TRBV2 and TRBJ2-5, with 7 bases aligning to TRBD2. Germline V gives CDR1 SNHLY, CDR2 FYNNEI. The CDR3 length is 15 residues. The ends lost 3 bases at V and 3 bases at J; junction bases unmatched: 7. The CDR3 DNA sequence: TGTGCCAGCAGTGACTTTGCGGGAGCTGAAGAGACCCAGTACTTC. Amino acid sequence: CASSDFAGAEETQYF.

The rearrangement links TRBV29-1 to TRBJ2-1, with D possibly called TRBD1 or TRBD2 (5 bases each). CDR3 size: 10 residues. V was clipped by 3 bases and J by 8 bases, with 5 bases between them. Germline V CDR1 and CDR2: SQVTM, ANQGSEA. CDR3 residues: CSVEGDEQFF. CDR3 in DNA: TGCAGCGTTGAGGGGGATGAGCAGTTCTTC.

The chain employs TRBV6-2 or TRBV6-3 and TRBJ2-3, with 7 bases identical to TRBD1. The trim removed 5 bases at V and 3 bases at J, leaving 2 bases unmatched. The V gene's germline CDR1 is MNHEY and CDR2 SVGEGT. The CDR3 runs to 13 residues. The CDR3 sequence is CASSSRGTDTQYF. For the CDR3, the DNA is TGTGCCAGCAGTAGCAGGGGGACAGATACGCAGTATTTT.

This clonotype was counted many times. The chain has TRBV29-1 and TRBJ2-1; 7 bases map to TRBD2. The CDR3 sequence is 15 residues long. The ends lost 6 bases at V and 8 bases at J; junction bases unmatched: 16. Germline V gene data show CDR1 as SQVTM and CDR2 as ANQGSEA. The CDR3 here is CSVRDPLGGRHEQFF. CDR3 DNA sequence: TGCAGCGTGAGGGACCCCTTAGGCGGGAGACATGAGCAGTTCTTC.

About this clonotype: The junction departs from the called germline gene at one end, perhaps through a read error. CDR3 coding DNA: TGTGCCAGCAGTGAAGAAGCCAGCCGCTCGCCCTACGAGCAGTACTTT. Protein: CASSEEASRSPYEQYF. This chain uses TRBV25-1 with TRBJ2-7; D gene uncertain. The CDR3 totals 16 residues. CDR1 is MGHDK, CDR2 SYGVNS, per germline.

This chain connects TRBV13 to TRBJ2-7; 11 bases map to TRBD1. Germline-derived CDR1 and CDR2 are PRHDT and FYEKMQ (reference sequence). V trimming: 5 bases; J trimming: 5 bases; junction bases outside the gene matches: 8. The CDR3 runs to 15 residues. This chain's CDR3 is CASSVRTGGKHEQYF. The CDR3 nucleotides read TGTGCCAGCAGCGTACGGACAGGGGGCAAGCACGAGCAGTACTTC.

This clonotype was seen a few times. The chain joins TRBV6-5 to TRBJ1-6; D not resolved. V was trimmed by 6 bases and J by 6 bases, leaving 12 bases between them. In germline, CDR1 is MNHEY, CDR2 SVGAGI. The CDR3 runs 14 residues. The CDR3 protein is CASRKGLGNSPLHF. The DNA for the CDR3 is TGTGCCAGCAGAAAGGGCCTGGGTAATTCACCCCTCCACTTT.

This clonotype has ten or more counts. The rearrangement links TRBV6-2 or TRBV6-3 to TRBJ1-1; unclear D gene. This CDR3 region has 16 residues. CDR1 MNHEY and CDR2 SVGEGT come from the germline V gene. Deletions cut 5 bases from V and 4 bases from J, with 20 bases between. CDR3 bases: TGTGCCAGCAGTGTCAACTGGGATTATGCGAGCACTGAAGCTTTCTTT. Translating gives CASSVNWDYASTEAFF.